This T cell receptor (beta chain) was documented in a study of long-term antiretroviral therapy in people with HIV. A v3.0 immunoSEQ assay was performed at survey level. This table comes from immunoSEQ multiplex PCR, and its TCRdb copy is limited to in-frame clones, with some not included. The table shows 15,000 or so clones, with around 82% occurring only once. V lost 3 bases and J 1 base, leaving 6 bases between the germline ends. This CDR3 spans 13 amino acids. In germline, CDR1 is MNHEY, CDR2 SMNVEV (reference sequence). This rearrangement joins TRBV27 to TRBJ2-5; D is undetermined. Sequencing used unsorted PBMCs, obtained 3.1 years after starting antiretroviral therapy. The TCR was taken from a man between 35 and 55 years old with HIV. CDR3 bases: TGTGCCAGCAGTTTCGTTAGCCAAGAGACCCAGTACTTC. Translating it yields CASSFVSQETQYF.